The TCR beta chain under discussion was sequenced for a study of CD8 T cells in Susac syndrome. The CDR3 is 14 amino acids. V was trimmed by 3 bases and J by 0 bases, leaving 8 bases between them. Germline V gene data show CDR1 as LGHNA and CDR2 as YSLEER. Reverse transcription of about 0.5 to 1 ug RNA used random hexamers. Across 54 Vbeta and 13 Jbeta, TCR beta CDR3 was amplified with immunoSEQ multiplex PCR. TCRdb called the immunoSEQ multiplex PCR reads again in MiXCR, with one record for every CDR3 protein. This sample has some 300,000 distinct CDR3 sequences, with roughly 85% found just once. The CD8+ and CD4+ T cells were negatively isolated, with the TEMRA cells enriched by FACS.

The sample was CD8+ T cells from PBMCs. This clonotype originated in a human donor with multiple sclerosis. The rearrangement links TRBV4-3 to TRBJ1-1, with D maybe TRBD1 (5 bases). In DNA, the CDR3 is TGCGCCAGCAGCCAGGGACGTATGAACACTGAAGCTTTCTTT. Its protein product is CASSQGRMNTEAFF.